This TCR beta chain was recorded in a study of Ad26.COV2.S vaccination and SARS-CoV-2 variants (dated by TCRdb to the early 2020s). About the full investigation: Donors in the vaccine arm were drawn from COV1001, a multicentre, randomized, double-blind, placebo-controlled phase I-IIa trial testing Ad26.COV2.S in healthy adults. Ad26.COV2.S was administered intramuscularly at 5 x 10^10 or 1 x 10^11 viral particles, either as a single shot or as two shots given 56 days apart. TCRbeta repertoire sequencing was used to assess the specificity and breadth of SARS-CoV-2-reactive T cell receptors after Ad26.COV2.S vaccination. The TCR-sequenced set comprised approximately 30 samples: 19 Ad26.COV2.S vaccine recipients, 5 placebo recipients and 8 SARS-CoV-2 convalescent individuals. Trial participants were randomized into five groups of five: low-dose or high-dose Ad26.COV2.S given once or twice, or placebo on both occasions. Investigators did not know the trial group allocation while performing experiments and assessing outcomes. Study-level results and caveats: After vaccination, substantial breadth of spike-specific CD8+ and CD4+ T cell responses was reported. The study was not powered to compare responses between vaccine doses or regimens. According to the authors, total T cell responses may have been underestimated by the TCR breadth and depth analyses. Compared with placebo recipients, Ad26.COV2.S recipients showed higher spike-specific TCR breadth (P = 0.0014). Vaccine and placebo recipients had comparable non-spike TCR breadth, which fits with the vaccine containing only spike.

Measured from the cysteine to the phenylalanine, the CDR3 is 16 residues long. The CDR3 DNA has 48 bases and is translated from base 1. Looking up the germline V gene yields CDR1 SGHVS and CDR2 FNYEAQ. Trimming takes 0 bases from V and 1 base from J, and the germline ends sit 12 bases apart. To note about this clone: Its antigen remains undetermined. Base qualities were left out, and no much larger clone turns up one base away.

The immunoSEQ Assay was the method used to sequence TCRbeta CDR3 regions. After extraction, genomic DNA underwent amplification by bias-controlled multiplex PCR, followed by high-throughput sequencing. Per the authors' processing: To quantify the absolute abundance of every unique TCRbeta CDR3 region, sequences were collapsed and filtered. Usable DNA was measured by amplifying reference genes present in all nucleated cells, and TCRbeta template counts were normalized to that usable DNA to estimate T cell fraction. Repertoire TCRs were annotated as SARS-CoV-2-specific when V gene, CDR3 amino acid sequence and J gene were exactly matched to a known reactive TCR set. The reference SARS-CoV-2 TCR set was derived from MIRA and filtered for enrichment in COVID-19-positive ImmuneCODE repertoires, a step that removed public or cross-reactive TCRs. Based on the MIRA antigens, annotated TCRs were further analysed at the level of specific ORF or position within ORF. Breadth was defined as annotated unique rearrangements over total unique productive rearrangements; depth was the summed frequency of those rearrangements. Two-sided Wilcoxon rank-sum tests were applied when comparing TCR breadth between groups. Drawn from immuneACCESS, this table holds only the in-frame rearrangements with V and J called that TCRdb kept. Clones are partly lost; checked studies trace under half to an unresolved V gene and leave the rest unexplained. The V and J calls and the clone size are those of that table, but D and trimming were determined from the DNA. The sample records approximately 420,000 clones, 88% of which are singletons. The top ten constitute 3.5% of the sample.

Taken with the paper, the label for treatment or condition translates to: around 19 received Ad26.COV2.S at low or high dose, single or two shots; about 5 received placebo; per-sample allocation not given. Repertoires of vaccine and placebo recipients were sequenced from samples taken on day 63 after the first injection. In Cohort 1b, more than 20 adults aged 18-55 years were enrolled at a single site in Boston, USA, between 29 July and 7 August 2020. Ad26.COV2.S consisted of a replication-incompetent adenovirus type 26 vector by which a prefusion-stabilized SARS-CoV-2 spike protein from the original Wuhan strain was expressed.

The chain employs TRBV7-6 and TRBJ1-1; 5 matching bases give a weak D call of TRBD1. The specimen was peripheral blood, collected in a trial of Ad26.COV2.S vaccine versus placebo. The sequence was obtained from a person between 18 and 59 years old who received the Ad26.COV2.S COVID-19 vaccine or a placebo. The CDR3 protein is CASSLALGHPNTEAFF. The DNA is as follows: TGTGCCAGCAGCTTAGCTCTCGGACATCCGAACACTGAAGCTTTCTTT.